This T cell receptor beta chain was captured in a study of cytomegalovirus exposure and HLA in healthy donors. The PCR had 60 Vbeta and 13 Jbeta primers. The data were produced by immunoSEQ multiplex PCR, yet TCRdb's version contains in-frame clones alone and is incomplete. The data show 80,000 or so clones, 65% to 80% seen once. Study-level findings and limits: Some segments of the V type, notably TRBV6-2 and TRBV6-3, were excluded as indistinguishable. The HLA-A and HLA-B alleles of most subjects were reportedly predicted accurately from TCR beta sequences.

The V gene end was trimmed by 4 bases and the J gene end by 5 bases; junction bases not matched to a gene: 4. This CDR3 contains 15 residues. The germline gives CDR1 SGHTS, CDR2 YDEGEE. This clone was counted a single time. Antigen specificity is unknown. The chain uses TRBV5-8 and TRBJ2-2, with 11 bases aligning to TRBD1. The sample consisted of PBMCs. The origin of this receptor is a male donor in good health and CMV-seropositive. CDR3 sequence: CASSTRDRGTGELFF. CDR3 coding DNA: TGTGCCAGCAGCACACGGGACAGGGGGACCGGGGAGCTGTTTTTT. Full variable domain (remainder filled in from reference TRBV5-8 and TRBJ2-2): EAGVTQSPTHLIKTRGQQATLRCSPISGHTSVYWYQQALGLGLQFLLWYDEGEERNRGNFPPRFSGRQFPNYSSELNVNALELEDSALYLCASSTRDRGTGELFFGEGSRLTVL.